This T cell receptor beta chain is drawn from a study of T-cell reconstitution after alpha-beta-depleted transplantation in children. Unique molecular identifiers were incorporated during preparation of the TCRbeta library. TCRdb redid the calling of the PCR reads with MiXCR, one entry per CDR3 protein. Of approximately 250,000 distinct CDR3 sequences listed, roughly a quarter are singletons. Germline values: CDR1 DFQATT, CDR2 SNEGSKA (reference sequence). With 2 bases removed from V and 3 bases from J, the gap between germline ends came to 19 bases. The CDR3 extends over 16 amino acids. This clonotype was counted between two and nine times.

This sequence was found in a girl under 10 years old with Fanconi anemia, due to receive a stem cell transplant. This chain joins TRBV20-1 and TRBJ2-5; D is undetermined. Source: PBMCs, taken before TCRalphabeta/CD19-depleted stem cell transplant. The CDR3 DNA follows: TGCAGTGCTAGATCCCTTCCCGACCGAACTGAAGAGACCCAGTACTTC. It yields the protein CSARSLPDRTEETQYF.